This T cell receptor beta chain was recorded in a study of blood T cell repertoires in COVID-19. As for the study in general: Two consecutive negative NP/OP PCR tests, clearance, or resolved symptoms defined Cohort 3 recovery. T cells, B-cell-depleted T cells, or PBMCs provided the cDNA or gDNA that served as material.

Across 20 to 25 US areas, participants ranged in age from roughly 18 to 89 years. Methods used by the authors: How many nucleated cells were present was estimated from reference gene primer amplification. Clones were sequenced by immunoSEQ multiplex PCR, and TCRdb holds only the in-frame ones, with some missing. D and trimming come from the DNA, and the V and J calls and clone size come from that table. Of fewer than 250,000 clones in the sample, around 86% were seen once. The CDR3 has 17 residues. The germline CDR1 and CDR2 sequences are SGHTS and YDEGEE. V shed 4 bases, J shed 8 bases, and the junction held 14 bases outside the gene matches.

The origin of this receptor is a young man in a cohort exposed to, infected with or recovered from COVID-19 (not recorded which). The gene calls are TRBV5-8 and TRBJ2-1; 11 bases line up with TRBD2. Sequenced material: PBMCs or T cells enriched from blood (not recorded which). This CDR3 reads CASSGSITSGRIDEQFF. In DNA form, the CDR3 reads TGTGCCAGCAGCGGATCCATAACTAGCGGGAGAATCGATGAGCAGTTCTTC. The complete variable domain, with remaining parts taken from reference TRBV5-8 and TRBJ2-1, reads EAGVTQSPTHLIKTRGQQATLRCSPISGHTSVYWYQQALGLGLQFLLWYDEGEERNRGNFPPRFSGRQFPNYSSELNVNALELEDSALYLCASSGSITSGRIDEQFFGPGTRLTVL.